These 31 T cell receptor beta chains were all obtained from the same sample, sequenced in a study of control samples from healthy donors and cancer patients. TCRdb's table, derived via immunoSEQ multiplex PCR, lists solely in-frame clones and lacks some. The top ten hold about 4% of the sample, which has around 94,000 clones, less than 95% seen once. What was sequenced was blood. These receptors were taken from a woman under 30 in good health.

The chain couples TRBV19 to TRBJ1-1; 8 bases agree with TRBD1. The CDR3 is 15 amino acids. V shed 5 bases, J shed 3 bases, and the junction held 8 bases outside the gene matches. Germline CDR1 reads LNHDA; CDR2 reads SQIVND (reference sequence). The CDR3 region has the DNA TGTGCCAGTAGTGTGACAGGGGTCGGGGACACTGAAGCTTTCTTT. Translating it yields CASSVTGVGDTEAFF.

V usage is TRBV2 and J usage is TRBJ2-3, with D perhaps TRBD1 (5 bases). Trimming cost V 7 bases and J 6 bases, with 17 bases left between them. Germline V lookup: CDR1 SNHLY, CDR2 FYNNEI. The CDR3 totals 14 residues. CDR3 protein: CASNIPGSIDTQYF. CDR3 DNA: TGTGCCAGCAACATCCCAGGGTCGATTGATACGCAGTATTTT.

The V and J genes are TRBV10-1 and TRBJ2-1, with 8 bases lining up with TRBD2. Trimming removed 4 bases from V and 7 bases from J; junction bases left unmatched: 18. Germline V gene sequence: CDR1 WNHNN, CDR2 SYGVQD (reference sequence). The CDR3 is made up of 18 amino acids. The CDR3 protein is CASSGGAPGLDLGNEQFF. Written as DNA, the CDR3 is TGCGCCAGCAGTGGGGGGGCCCCGGGACTAGACCTGGGGAATGAGCAGTTCTTC.

CDR3 DNA: TGTGCCACCAGCAGAGACGGGGTAGTACGGGACGGCCTAAGGACCTATAATTCACCCCTCCACTTT. It encodes CATSRDGVVRDGLRTYNSPLHF. The chain recombines TRBV15 with TRBJ1-6, with D maybe TRBD1 (5 bases). CDR1 is LNHNV and CDR2 is YYDKDF in the germline V gene (reference sequence). Trimming stripped 0 bases from V and 2 bases from J, with 26 bases between. The CDR3 sequence is 22 residues long.

V and J are TRBV6-5 and TRBJ1-2, with 8 bases that match TRBD1. The CDR3 is made up of 13 amino acids. Germline trimming cut 7 bases from V and 8 bases from J; bases unmatched to any gene: 9. Germline CDR1 is MNHEY and CDR2 is SVGAGI. The CDR3 sequence is CASTPQGAGGYTF. Written as DNA, the CDR3 is TGTGCCAGCACTCCGCAGGGGGCGGGAGGCTACACCTTC.

V is TRBV5-1 and J is TRBJ1-2, with TRBD1 matching over 11 bases. V dropped 2 bases and J dropped 6; count of bases not matched to a gene: 6. CDR3 length equals 15 residues. Germline CDR1 is SGHRS and CDR2 is YFSETQ. As DNA, the CDR3 is TGCGCCAGCAGCTTAGGGACAGGGGGGCTCCATGGCTACACCTTC. It specifies CASSLGTGGLHGYTF.

The CDR3 reads CASELGGYIDTGELFF. CDR3 DNA sequence: TGTGCCAGCGAGCTTGGGGGGTATATCGACACCGGGGAGCTGTTTTTT. J is TRBJ2-2 and V is TRBV7-2; D is perhaps TRBD2 (6 bases). Germline V CDR1 and CDR2: SGHTA, FQGNSA. V dropped 8 bases and J dropped 3 bases, with 19 bases sitting between them. The CDR3 has 16 residues.

The rearrangement joins TRBV27 to TRBJ2-7; no firm D call. Between the trimmed V and J ends, which lost 5 bases and 3 bases, there was a span of 20 bases. Germline V gene lookup returns CDR1 MNHEY and CDR2 SMNVEV (reference sequence). The CDR3 loop spans 16 amino acids. CDR3 in DNA: TGTGCCAGCAGTCCCTTTCTGGATCCAAGATACTACGAGCAGTACTTC. This codes for CASSPFLDPRYYEQYF.

This chain uses TRBV19 with TRBJ1-1; D may be TRBD1 (5 bases). The V gene's germline CDR1 is LNHDA and CDR2 SQIVND (reference sequence). The germline V and J ends were trimmed by 2 bases and 4 bases, with 11 bases remaining between them. This CDR3 has 14 amino acids. The DNA of the CDR3 is TGTGCCAGTAGTATACTTCGTGGGGGCACTGAAGCTTTCTTT. It encodes CASSILRGGTEAFF.

The DNA of the CDR3 is TGTGCCAGCAGTAGAAGGGGAGCGACAGGGAGTGAAGCCAAAAACATTCAGTACTTC. It translates to CASSRRGATGSEAKNIQYF. The chain is built from TRBV2 and TRBJ2-4; 7 positions match TRBD1. V trimming: 5 bases; J trimming: 0 bases; junction bases outside the gene matches: 16. CDR3 length: 19 residues. Germline V lookup: CDR1 SNHLY, CDR2 FYNNEI.

The chain is built from TRBV2 and TRBJ1-1, with D uncertain. Per germline, CDR1 SNHLY and CDR2 FYNNEI. This CDR3 contains 14 residues. The V end lost 6 bases, the J end lost 4 bases, and 15 bases lay between the germline ends. The CDR3 bases are TGTGCCAGCAGGGAACGGGAATTCGGCACTGAAGCTTTCTTT. This encodes CASREREFGTEAFF. Together with reference TRBV2 and TRBJ1-1, the CDR3 gives the full variable domain: EPEVTQTPSHQVTQMGQEVILRCVPISNHLYFYWYRQILGQKVEFLVSFYNNEISEKSEIFDDQFSVERPDGSNFTLKIRSTKLEDSAMYFCASREREFGTEAFFGQGTRLTVV.

This clone is a singleton in its sample. The chain joins TRBV11-2 to TRBJ1-6; D uncertain. The CDR3 consists of 12 residues. The V and J ends lost 3 bases and 15 bases respectively, with 12 bases between them. Germline CDR1 and CDR2: SGHAT and FQNNGV. The CDR3 DNA follows: TGTGCCAGCAGCTTCGGGCAAACTGTCCTCCACTTT. Translating it yields CASSFGQTVLHF. Using reference TRBV11-2 and TRBJ1-6 for the parts outside the CDR3, the full variable domain is EAGVAQSPRYKIIEKRQSVAFWCNPISGHATLYWYQQILGQGPKLLIQFQNNGVVDDSQLPKDRFSAERLKGVDSTLKIQPAKLEDSAVYLCASSFGQTVLHFGNGTRLTVT.

The rearrangement joins TRBV3-1 (or the pseudogene TRBV3-2) to TRBJ2-5; D not certain. The CDR3 covers 19 residues. The germline gives CDR1 LGHDT, CDR2 YNNKEL (reference sequence). The germline V and J ends were trimmed by 4 bases and 2 bases, with 26 bases remaining between them. DNA for the CDR3: TGTGCCAGCAGCCTCATTCGTGCGTTGACACGGCCGGCACAAGAGACCCAGTACTTC. This encodes CASSLIRALTRPAQETQYF.

The V and J genes are TRBV7-9 and TRBJ2-2; D is unresolved. This CDR3 region has 13 residues. Between the trimmed V and J ends, which lost 4 bases and 6 bases, there was a span of 9 bases. Looked up from germline, CDR1 is SEHNR and CDR2 is FQNEAQ (reference sequence). The CDR3 bases are TGTGCCAGCAGCTCCGAAAGCCCCGGGGAGCTGTTTTTT. It translates to CASSSESPGELFF. Supplemented by reference TRBV7-9 and TRBJ2-2, the full variable domain reads DTGVSQNPRHKITKRGQNVTFRCDPISEHNRLYWYRQTLGQGPEFLTYFQNEAQLEKSRLLSDRFSAERPKGSFSTLEIQRTEQGDSAMYLCASSSESPGELFFGEGSRLTVL.

The chain employs TRBV7-9 and TRBJ2-6; a weak D match, TRBD2 (5 bases). Trimming left V 5 bases short and J 0 bases short, with 11 bases between. The CDR3 runs 16 residues. Germline assignment: CDR1 SEHNR and CDR2 FQNEAQ (reference sequence). CDR3 amino acids: CASSQGRDSGANVLTF. The DNA of the CDR3 is TGTGCCAGCAGCCAAGGACGGGACTCTGGGGCCAACGTCCTGACTTTC.

The chain couples TRBV9 to TRBJ2-7; 7 bases agree with TRBD2. Germline lookup yields CDR1 SGDLS and CDR2 YYNGEE. There are 12 residues in the CDR3. V shed 4 bases, J shed 5 bases, and the junction held 3 bases outside the gene matches. CDR3 nucleotide sequence: TGTGCCAGCAGCCCGGGGAGGGACGAGCAGTACTTC. The encoded protein is CASSPGRDEQYF.

The rearrangement uses TRBV3-1 (or the pseudogene TRBV3-2) and TRBJ2-1; D remains unclear. The CDR3 runs to 12 residues. Germline V gene data show CDR1 as LGHDT and CDR2 as YNNKEL (reference sequence). Trimming cost V 1 base and J 9 bases, with 7 bases left between them. The CDR3, as DNA: TGTGCCAGCAGCCAAGGGGCCAGTGAGCAGTTCTTC. Protein sequence: CASSQGASEQFF.

The chain recombines TRBV11-3 with TRBJ1-5, with D tentatively TRBD1 (5 bases). The germline CDR1 and CDR2 sequences are SGHNT and YENEEA. The ends were cut back, 5 bases at V and 0 bases at J, with 14 bases in the middle. CDR3 length: 16 residues. The CDR3 here is CASSPGGPYSNQPQHF. The DNA of the CDR3 is TGTGCCAGCAGCCCTGGGGGTCCTTATAGCAATCAGCCCCAGCATTTT. Filled out from reference TRBV11-3 and TRBJ1-5, the complete variable domain reads EAGVVQSPRYKIIEKKQPVAFWCNPISGHNTLYWYLQNLGQGPELLIRYENEEAVDDSQLPKDRFSAERLKGVDSTLKIQPAELGDSAVYLCASSPGGPYSNQPQHFGDGTRLSIL.

The rearrangement joins TRBV6-6 to TRBJ2-2, with 11 bases that match TRBD2. Trimming at V came to 2 bases and at J to 7 bases, leaving 3 bases not matched to a gene. Germline V gene sequence: CDR1 MNHNY, CDR2 SVGAGI (reference sequence). CDR3 size: 15 residues. The CDR3 here is CASSYGLAGGGELFF. The CDR3, as DNA: TGTGCCAGCAGTTACGGGCTAGCGGGGGGCGGGGAGCTGTTTTTT.

Notes on this clone: One junction end does not reproduce the germline sequence, and a read error may be involved. This chain links TRBV9 with TRBJ1-2, with a possible D match to TRBD1 (6 bases). The CDR3 contains 12 residues. Germline V lookup: CDR1 SGDLS, CDR2 YYNGEE. CDR3 sequence reads: CASSVAHTGMDF. As DNA, the CDR3 is TGTGCCAGCAGCGTAGCTCATACAGGGATGGACTTC.

V gene TRBV5-1 combines with J gene TRBJ1-1; 9 bases fit TRBD1. The CDR3 is 14 amino acids. With V trimmed by 2 bases and J by 3 bases, 2 bases remained unmatched. The germline gives CDR1 SGHRS, CDR2 YFSETQ. This chain's CDR3 is CASSFRTGDTEAFF. The CDR3 coding sequence is TGCGCCAGCAGCTTCCGGACAGGGGACACTGAAGCTTTCTTT.

This chain uses TRBV11-1 with TRBJ2-7, with no clear D. CDR1 is SGHAT, CDR2 FQDESV, per germline (reference sequence). The CDR3 spans 14 residues. The V end was cut by 1 base, the J end by 1 base, with 8 bases between. This CDR3 is CASSLEDGSYEQYF. As DNA, the CDR3 is TGTGCCAGCAGCTTAGAGGACGGTTCCTACGAGCAGTACTTC.

V usage is TRBV11-2 and J usage is TRBJ2-2; no definite D call. The CDR3 sequence is 19 residues long. Trimming removed 0 bases from V and 2 bases from J, with 19 bases in between. Germline V lookup: CDR1 SGHAT, CDR2 FQNNGV. CDR3 DNA sequence: TGTGCCAGCAGCTTAGATCAATTGAAAAGTCTCGCTAACACCGGGGAGCTGTTTTTT. Protein product: CASSLDQLKSLANTGELFF.

V and J are TRBV19 and TRBJ2-1, with 10 nucleotides matching TRBD2. V shed 5 bases and J 0 bases; nucleotides not matched to a gene: 7. Germline loops: CDR1 LNHDA, CDR2 SQIVND (reference sequence). This CDR3 contains 17 residues. DNA for the CDR3: TGTGCCAGTAGTCAGGCTAGCGGGGGTCCCTCCTACAATGAGCAGTTCTTC. Its translation is CASSQASGGPSYNEQFF.

The chain joins TRBV13 to TRBJ2-2; TRBD2 aligns across 7 bases. Trimming took 2 bases from V and 7 from J; bases not matched to a gene: 10. CDR3 size: 16 residues. The germline V gene has CDR1 PRHDT and CDR2 FYEKMQ (reference sequence). CDR3 loop: CASSLTIGGGYGELFF. The CDR3 DNA reads TGTGCCAGCAGCTTAACAATTGGCGGGGGTTACGGGGAGCTGTTTTTT.

The chain has TRBV15 and TRBJ2-3; no reliable D call. CDR3 length: 13 residues. Germline CDR1 is LNHNV and CDR2 is YYDKDF (reference sequence). V was cut by 1 base and J by 2 bases, with 4 bases left in between. CDR3 DNA: TGTGCCACCAGCAGAGCCCACACAGATACGCAGTATTTT. It is translated as CATSRAHTDTQYF.

The chain has TRBV29-1 and TRBJ1-2, with unresolved D. This CDR3 has 12 residues. CDR1 and CDR2 from the germline V gene are SQVTM and ANQGSEA. V was cut by 3 bases and J by 6 bases, with 11 bases left in between. For the CDR3, the DNA is TGCAGCGTTGAGGTTAGTGGAGATGGCTACACCTTC. Amino acid sequence: CSVEVSGDGYTF.

This rearrangement joins TRBV12-5 to TRBJ1-2, with D perhaps matching TRBD1 (6 bases). From germline, CDR1 is LGHNT and CDR2 FRNRAP. The CDR3 runs 15 residues. The V end was cut by 5 bases, the J end by 3 bases, with 16 bases between. The CDR3 loop is CASGRLGGADYGYTF. The CDR3 nucleotides read TGTGCTAGTGGTCGCCTAGGGGGGGCGGACTATGGCTACACCTTC.

V gene TRBV10-3 combines with J gene TRBJ1-2; unclear D gene. Per germline, CDR1 ENHRY and CDR2 SYGVKD. This CDR3 region has 13 residues. The V end was cut by 0 bases, the J end by 2 bases, with 4 bases between. CDR3 in amino acids: CAISESPNYGYTF. CDR3 nucleotides: TGTGCCATCAGTGAGTCCCCGAACTATGGCTACACCTTC.

The V and J genes are TRBV6-5 and TRBJ1-6; possibly TRBD1 for D (6 bases). The V gene's germline CDR1 is MNHEY and CDR2 SVGAGI. Trimming pared 10 bases from V and 7 bases from J, leaving 17 bases between. The CDR3 extends over 14 amino acids. In nucleotides, the CDR3 is TGTGCCACCTTTAATCGGGGGCGAAATTCACCCCTCCACTTT. Translation gives CATFNRGRNSPLHF.

The DNA for the CDR3 is TGTGCCAGCTCCGTAGCAGATACGCAGTATTTT. Its protein is CASSVADTQYF. The chain combines TRBV3-1 (or the pseudogene TRBV3-2) with TRBJ2-3; D is unclear. V dropped 8 bases and J dropped 4 bases, with 7 bases sitting between them. The CDR3 is made up of 11 amino acids. Per germline, CDR1 LGHDT and CDR2 YNNKEL (reference sequence).